This T cell receptor (beta chain) appears in the sequencing data of a study of regulatory T cells in long-lasting Graves disease. In the study overall: Graves' patients (newly diagnosed) had been on antithyroid drugs under 3 months. General study points: TRBV28, TRBJ1-2 and TRBJ2-5 emerged as the favored segments in persistent disease.

Sequencing libraries for TCR beta were prepared with iRepertoire HTBI primers and Arm-PCR of CDR3 regions. TCRdb itself ran the multiplex PCR reads through MiXCR, one entry per CDR3 protein. Among some 400,000 distinct CDR3 sequences listed, 15% were seen once. CDR3 length: 16 residues. J gave up 1 base and V 3 bases, and 8 bases lay outside the gene matches. Germline V gives CDR1 MNHEY, CDR2 SVGAGI. Documented time point: newly diagnosed GD, antithyroid drugs for less than 3 months. Researchers made the TCR library from RNA that was extracted from PBMCs. EDTA tubes collected nine milliliters of peripheral blood. This clonotype was counted ten times or more. The antigen is undetermined. The same data also went into a second study, on T cells in Graves' hyperthyroidism and ophthalmopathy. That paper adds: A model built on 13 V-J features separated ophthalmopathy from stable hyperthyroidism.

The source material was peripheral blood mononuclear cells (PBMCs), sampled at new diagnosis, from a patient treated with antithyroid drugs. The sequence derives from a woman younger than 45 with Graves disease. The chain employs TRBV6-5 and TRBJ1-2, with TRBD1 matching 7 bases. The CDR3 nucleotides read TGTGCCAGCAGTTATCGACAGGGAAAGAGTAACTATGGCTACACCTTC. It yields the protein CASSYRQGKSNYGYTF.